The 30 T cell receptor beta chains below all came from one sample that was sequenced in a study of somatic mutations in cytotoxic T cells in rheumatoid arthritis. Measured with immunoSEQ multiplex PCR; TCRdb has only the in-frame clones, and not every one. This table has 20,000 or so clones, more than 65% appearing once. Sequenced input: CD8+ T cells sorted from blood. The receptor set was obtained from a woman in her forties or fifties in good health.

V and J are TRBV25-1 and TRBJ2-7; 9 nucleotides align to TRBD1. J gave up 5 bases and V 5 bases, and 10 bases lay outside the gene matches. The CDR3 covers 15 residues. CDR1 MGHDK and CDR2 SYGVNS come from the germline V gene. As DNA, the CDR3 is TGTGCCAGCAGTAGCCTCGAGACAGGGGGGAACGAGCAGTACTTC. This encodes CASSSLETGGNEQYF.

The chain is built from TRBV7-6 and TRBJ2-7; TRBD1 might be the D (5 bases). The CDR3 length is 13 residues. Germline-derived CDR1 and CDR2 are SGHVS and FNYEAQ. V dropped 3 bases and J dropped 1 base, with 7 bases sitting between them. This chain's CDR3 is CASSFSGSYEQYF. The DNA of the CDR3 is TGTGCCAGCAGCTTCTCAGGGTCCTACGAGCAGTACTTC. Full variable domain (missing parts from reference TRBV7-6 and TRBJ2-7): GAGVSQSPRYKVTKRGQDVALRCDPISGHVSLYWYRQALGQGPEFLTYFNYEAQQDKSGLPNDRFSAERPEGSISTLTIQRTEQRDSAMYRCASSFSGSYEQYFGPGTRLTVT.

J is TRBJ2-7 and V is TRBV7-9; D uncertain. Germline-derived CDR1 and CDR2 are SEHNR and FQNEAQ (reference sequence). The CDR3 consists of 13 residues. The V gene lost 4 bases and the J gene lost 4 bases, with 11 bases spanning the gap. The CDR3 spells CASSSPLSYEQYF. The DNA of the CDR3 is TGTGCCAGCAGCTCCCCCTTATCTTACGAGCAGTACTTC.

V and J are TRBV5-4 and TRBJ1-1; D is ambiguous. V was shortened by 4 bases and J by 0 bases, with 19 bases between the two germline ends. The CDR3 has 17 amino acids. Germline V CDR1 and CDR2: SGHNT, YYREEE (reference sequence). The CDR3 loop is CASSPQGNPAMNTEAFF. CDR3 DNA: TGTGCCAGCAGCCCCCAAGGGAATCCTGCCATGAACACTGAAGCTTTCTTT.

The rearrangement links TRBV21-1 to TRBJ1-2; the tabulated D call, TRBD1, remains unverified against the DNA. TRBV21-1 corresponds to a pseudogene. The CDR3 loop spans 15 amino acids. The CDR3 sequence: CASSKGDRVSYGYTF. In nucleotides, the CDR3 is TGTGCCAGCAGCAAAGGTGACAGGGTGAGTTATGGCTACACCTTC.

CDR3 in DNA: TGCGCCAGCAGCCAAGATTGGGTATTTAATGAAAAACTGTTTTTT. Encoded protein: CASSQDWVFNEKLFF. V and J are TRBV4-3 and TRBJ1-4; D unclear. This CDR3 is built from 15 residues. V lost 0 bases, J lost 4 bases, and 9 bases lay in between. Germline CDR1 LGHNA, CDR2 YSLEER.

The rearrangement links TRBV9 to TRBJ1-5; D not certain. Germline-derived CDR1 and CDR2 are SGDLS and YYNGEE. With 0 bases removed from V and 2 bases from J, the gap between germline ends came to 6 bases. The CDR3 is 14 residues long. Here the CDR3 reads CASSVAGGNQPQHF. For the CDR3, the DNA is TGTGCCAGCAGCGTAGCGGGAGGCAATCAGCCCCAGCATTTT. Using reference TRBV9 and TRBJ1-5 for the parts outside the CDR3, the full variable domain is DSGVTQTPKHLITATGQRVTLRCSPRSGDLSVYWYQQSLDQGLQFLIQYYNGEERAKGNILERFSAQQFPDLHSELNLSSLELGDSALYFCASSVAGGNQPQHFGDGTRLSIL.

The CDR3 protein is CASSSNNEQFF. CDR3 coding DNA: TGTGCCAGCAGCTCGAATAATGAGCAGTTCTTC. The V and J genes are TRBV11-2 and TRBJ2-1, with no clear D. Germline-derived CDR1 and CDR2 are SGHAT and FQNNGV. The V and J ends lost 4 bases and 7 bases respectively, with 5 bases between them. The CDR3 sequence is 11 residues long.

V gene TRBV25-1 combines with J gene TRBJ1-2; 7 positions agree with TRBD1. The CDR3 is made up of 11 amino acids. Germline values: CDR1 MGHDK, CDR2 SYGVNS. J lost 8 bases, V lost 7 bases, and 4 bases had no gene match. CDR3 in amino acids: CASTGGGGYTF. In DNA, the CDR3 is TGTGCCAGCACAGGGGGGGGAGGCTACACCTTC.

The V gene is TRBV5-4, the J gene TRBJ2-7; D possibly corresponds to TRBD1 (6 bases). Trimming left V 4 bases short and J 6 bases short, with 20 bases between. This CDR3 region has 15 residues. Germline V gene data show CDR1 as SGHNT and CDR2 as YYREEE (reference sequence). DNA of the CDR3: TGTGCCAGCAGCCCGTGGGGGCTAGCCTCTCCCGAGCAGTACTTC. Translation: CASSPWGLASPEQYF.

A single count supports this clone. This rearrangement joins TRBV6-5 to TRBJ2-1; D might be TRBD2 (6 bases). The CDR3 is 15 residues long. Deletions cut 6 bases from V and 6 bases from J, with 18 bases between. Germline-derived CDR1 and CDR2 are MNHEY and SVGAGI. CDR3 coding DNA: TGTGCCAGCAGCCCCCCGCGGGGCCCCTTCAATGAGCAGTTCTTC. Its translation: CASSPPRGPFNEQFF.

This clone has more than one count but fewer than ten. The gene calls are TRBV7-9 and TRBJ2-7; TRBD2 agrees at 11 bases. Trimming at V came to 7 bases and at J to 5 bases, leaving 7 bases not matched to a gene. The CDR3 has 14 amino acids. Germline V CDR1 and CDR2: SEHNR, FQNEAQ (reference sequence). CDR3 DNA: TGTGCCAGCAAGAAGACTAGCGGGATTAACGAGCAGTACTTC. It codes for CASKKTSGINEQYF.

The chain has TRBV9 and TRBJ1-5; TRBD1 matches at 9 bases. After removal of 3 bases from V and 5 bases from J, the junction contained 6 bases not matched to a gene. The CDR3 is 15 residues long. Per germline, CDR1 SGDLS and CDR2 YYNGEE. The CDR3 sequence: CASSGGTGLDQPQHF. The CDR3 nucleotides read TGTGCCAGCAGCGGTGGGACAGGGCTCGATCAGCCCCAGCATTTT. Looking up the rest from reference TRBV9 and TRBJ1-5 gives the full variable domain: DSGVTQTPKHLITATGQRVTLRCSPRSGDLSVYWYQQSLDQGLQFLIQYYNGEERAKGNILERFSAQQFPDLHSELNLSSLELGDSALYFCASSGGTGLDQPQHFGDGTRLSIL.

This clone has a handful of counts. This sequence joins TRBV7-6 and TRBJ2-3; 11 bases are a match to TRBD2. The CDR3 is 17 amino acids. The germline CDR1 and CDR2 sequences are SGHVS and FNYEAQ. With V trimmed by 2 bases and J by 0 bases, 4 bases remained unmatched. CDR3 amino acids: CASSLTGLAASTDTQYF. In DNA, the CDR3 is TGTGCCAGCAGCTTAACGGGACTAGCGGCTAGCACAGATACGCAGTATTTT.

V usage is TRBV7-8 and J usage is TRBJ2-7; 7 nucleotides agree with TRBD1. The CDR3 has 14 residues. V lost 5 bases, J lost 10 bases, and 14 bases stayed unmatched. CDR1 and CDR2 (germline): SGHVS, FQNEAQ. CDR3 sequence (DNA): TGTGCCAGCAGCATGGGACAGCTGCAGGTGGAACAGTACTTC. Translation: CASSMGQLQVEQYF.

The chain carries TRBV2 and TRBJ2-5, with D unresolved. CDR3 length equals 12 residues. CDR1 is SNHLY and CDR2 is FYNNEI in the germline V gene. The germline V and J ends were trimmed by 10 bases and 0 bases, with 9 bases remaining between them. The CDR3 sequence: CATQGNQETQYF. CDR3 nucleotide sequence: TGTGCCACCCAAGGGAACCAAGAGACCCAGTACTTC.

The V gene is TRBV29-1, the J gene TRBJ1-1, with D perhaps matching TRBD1 (5 bases). The V end lost 7 bases, the J end lost 1 base, and 19 bases lay between the germline ends. Per the germline V gene, CDR1 is SQVTM and CDR2 is ANQGSEA. The CDR3 extends over 15 amino acids. CDR3 sequence: CSAALRGEGNTEAFF. DNA of the CDR3: TGCAGCGCCGCGTTGCGGGGCGAGGGGAACACTGAAGCTTTCTTT.

V is TRBV20-1 and J is TRBJ2-3; D is unresolved. Germline V gives CDR1 DFQATT, CDR2 SNEGSKA (reference sequence). The CDR3 runs 11 residues. Trimming pared 5 bases from V and 5 bases from J, leaving 8 bases between. The CDR3 is CSASEIDTQYF. CDR3 sequence (DNA): TGCAGTGCTTCAGAAATAGATACGCAGTATTTT.

J is TRBJ2-7 and V is TRBV27; TRBD1 might be the D (6 bases). Trimming removed 0 bases from V and 5 bases from J, with 14 bases in between. The CDR3 spans 15 residues. Germline lookup yields CDR1 MNHEY and CDR2 SMNVEV (reference sequence). In DNA, the CDR3 is TGTGCCAGCAGTTTATCGGTCAGGGGAGAGGACGAGCAGTACTTC. The encoded protein is CASSLSVRGEDEQYF.

V is TRBV18 and J is TRBJ1-2; D remains unclear. Germline V gives CDR1 KGHSH, CDR2 LQKENI. The CDR3 is made up of 13 amino acids. V dropped 6 bases and J dropped 2 bases, with 10 bases sitting between them. The CDR3, as DNA: TGTGCCAGCTCCAAGGAACCGAACTATGGCTACACCTTC. This sequence encodes CASSKEPNYGYTF.

The chain has TRBV5-6 and TRBJ1-1; 7 nucleotides align to TRBD1. The CDR3 runs to 14 residues. CDR1 and CDR2 (germline): SGHDT, YYEEEE. V dropped 3 bases and J dropped 1; count of bases not matched to a gene: 3. The CDR3 is CASSWGTANTEAFF. The CDR3 DNA is TGTGCCAGCAGCTGGGGGACAGCGAACACTGAAGCTTTCTTT.

The rearrangement uses TRBV13 and TRBJ1-1; 10 nucleotides align to TRBD1. Germline V gene sequence: CDR1 PRHDT, CDR2 FYEKMQ (reference sequence). This CDR3 contains 15 residues. The V segment lost 4 bases and the J segment 5 bases; nucleotides outside the gene matches: 7. The CDR3 is CASSSGTGEATEAFF. CDR3 DNA sequence: TGTGCCAGCAGCTCCGGGACAGGGGAGGCGACTGAAGCTTTCTTT.

This clone was detected a few times. This chain links TRBV10-3 with TRBJ2-5; 9 nucleotides line up with TRBD2. Germline V gene lookup returns CDR1 ENHRY and CDR2 SYGVKD. This CDR3 is 16 amino acids long. Unmatched junction bases numbered 7, after V lost 0 bases and J lost 5 bases. The chain's CDR3 is CAISESSGGTFETQYF. The DNA of the CDR3 is TGTGCCATCAGTGAGTCCAGCGGGGGGACATTTGAGACCCAGTACTTC.

This chain joins TRBV19 and TRBJ1-1, with D perhaps matching TRBD1 (5 bases). This CDR3 has 12 amino acids. V shed 3 bases and J shed 7 bases, with 9 bases lying between them. Germline values: CDR1 LNHDA, CDR2 SQIVND (reference sequence). CDR3 loop: CASSIGGIEAFF. CDR3 sequence (DNA): TGTGCCAGTAGTATCGGGGGGATTGAAGCTTTCTTT.

The rearrangement joins TRBV5-4 to TRBJ1-3; D might be TRBD1 (6 bases). The length of the CDR3 is 14 residues. V lost 3 bases, J lost 6 bases, and 13 bases lay in between. Germline V gives CDR1 SGHNT, CDR2 YYREEE (reference sequence). CDR3 in DNA: TGTGCCAGCAGCTCCGCGGGGGGCCAAAACACCATATATTTT. Translated, it gives CASSSAGGQNTIYF.

By share, this clone ranks as medium-sized. The chain links TRBV7-9 to TRBJ2-6, with no clear D. The germline V gene encodes CDR1 SEHNR and CDR2 FQNEAQ (reference sequence). The CDR3 contains 15 residues. Trimming pared 2 bases from V and 0 bases from J, leaving 5 bases between. The CDR3 here is CASSLSPSGANVLTF. As DNA, the CDR3 is TGTGCCAGCAGCTTAAGTCCCTCTGGGGCCAACGTCCTGACTTTC.

This rearrangement joins TRBV5-6 to TRBJ2-7; TRBD1 aligns across 10 bases. J gave up 2 bases and V 0 bases, and 2 bases lay outside the gene matches. The CDR3 consists of 15 residues. The germline CDR1 and CDR2 sequences are SGHDT and YYEEEE. CDR3 sequence: CASSLDDRGPYEQYF. The CDR3 nucleotides read TGTGCCAGCAGCTTGGACGACAGGGGGCCCTACGAGCAGTACTTC.

The chain combines TRBV11-2 with TRBJ2-5; 12 nucleotides match TRBD2. V lost 5 bases, J lost 1 base, and 5 bases stayed unmatched. The CDR3 contains 16 residues. The V gene's germline CDR1 is SGHAT and CDR2 FQNNGV. The CDR3 DNA reads as TGTGCCAGCAGCACGTGGACTAGCGGGACCCAAGAGACCCAGTACTTC. It encodes CASSTWTSGTQETQYF.

The chain links TRBV6-6 to TRBJ1-2, with TRBD1 matching over 7 bases. In germline, CDR1 is MNHNY, CDR2 SVGAGI (reference sequence). V dropped 5 bases and J dropped 7; count of bases not matched to a gene: 7. The length of the CDR3 is 13 residues. CDR3 residues: CASSHTGEGGYTF. The CDR3 DNA follows: TGTGCCAGCAGTCACACAGGGGAGGGTGGCTACACCTTC.

The chain is built from TRBV13 and TRBJ2-5, with D perhaps matching TRBD2 (7 bases). Matching the DNA end better, TRBJ2-7 makes the J call doubtful. The CDR3 totals 16 residues. CDR1 PRHDT and CDR2 FYEKMQ come from the germline V gene (reference sequence). CDR3 coding DNA: TGTGCCAGCAGCTTAGGGATGGCGGGGGCCACCTACGAGCAGTACTTC. This gives the protein CASSLGMAGATYEQYF.